This T cell receptor (beta chain) derives from a study of T-cell reconstitution after alpha-beta-depleted transplantation in children. Germline V gives CDR1 DFQATT, CDR2 SNEGSKA (reference sequence). V lost 5 bases and J lost 2; bases outside the gene matches: 1. CDR3 length: 12 amino acids. Unique molecular identifiers were used in preparing the TCRbeta library. TCRdb re-called the PCR reads through MiXCR, storing one row per CDR3 protein. The table has more than 85,000 distinct CDR3 sequences, approximately 10% seen once. This clonotype was obtained from a human donor who donated a stem cell graft to a child with acute lymphoblastic leukemia. The specimen comprised PBMCs from the stem cell graft donor, sampled from the stem cell graft. This rearrangement joins TRBV20-1 to TRBJ2-3, with 7 bases aligning to TRBD2. CDR3 coding DNA: TGCAGTGCTGGGGGGGACACAGATACGCAGTATTTT. This codes for CSAGGDTDTQYF.